The entry below describes one T cell receptor beta chain. Time point specified: peripheral blood 6 weeks after treatment start. Each patient presented with locally advanced or metastatic urothelial carcinoma. These data are taken from a study of PD-L1 blockade in urothelial cancer. Study-wide context: Blood analysis took place 3 weeks (second dose) and 6 weeks after treatment start.

Sequencing used immunoSEQ multiplex PCR; TCRdb keeps in-frame clones, though not all of them. Of more than 90,000 clones in the sample, 91% are singletons; the top ten hold 3% to 4%. This CDR3 is 12 amino acids long. Per the germline V gene, CDR1 is SQVTM and CDR2 is ANQGSEA. With V trimmed by 7 bases and J by 5 bases, 5 bases remained unmatched. This chain links TRBV29-1 with TRBJ2-5; TRBD1 agrees at 9 bases. The receptor was isolated from a man aged 60 to 75 with urothelial cancer. The material sequenced was PBMCs, taken around atezolizumab (anti-PD-L1) treatment. The CDR3 DNA reads as TGCAGCGCACTACAGGGGGCTGAGACCCAGTACTTC. As protein: CSALQGAETQYF.